This TCR beta chain came from a study of blood T cell repertoires in COVID-19. Study-level information: Some COVID-19 samples were acute and others convalescent; all came from the United States, Italy and Spain. In each case, the material was cDNA or gDNA derived from T cells, B-cell-depleted T cells, or PBMCs.

In the original processing: Estimated nucleated cell counts came from reference gene primer amplification. Clones were sequenced by immunoSEQ multiplex PCR, and TCRdb holds only the in-frame ones, with some missing. V and J calls and clone size are those listed in that table; D and trimming were worked out from the DNA. In the table there are about 200,000 clones, approximately 84% of which are singletons. V lost 4 bases and J lost 6; bases outside the gene matches: 3. Germline V gives CDR1 SGHRS, CDR2 YFSETQ. The CDR3 sequence is 13 residues long. Specimen: peripheral blood. This chain connects TRBV5-1 to TRBJ1-2; 10 positions agree with TRBD1. This receptor was obtained from a woman aged 80 or over with COVID-19, enrolled during active disease. The CDR3: CASSTGQGDGYTF. CDR3 nucleotide sequence: TGCGCCAGCAGCACCGGACAGGGGGATGGCTACACCTTC.